Listed below are T cell receptor beta chains from one sample, sequenced in a study of cytomegalovirus exposure and HLA in healthy donors. Sequencing used immunoSEQ multiplex PCR; TCRdb keeps in-frame clones, though not all of them. The sample shows around 200,000 clones, approximately 65% of them seen only once. The specimen was PBMCs. Source of these receptors: a man in his forties in good health and CMV-seronegative. Each CDR3 is given without its conserved first and last residue. Each record gives: J gene, V gene, D gene, CDR3 protein. A D gene is named only where the DNA matches it firmly.

TRBJ2-7,TRBV11-2,NA,ASSLNRFPYEQY
TRBJ2-5,TRBV9,NA,ASSVAPGEETQY
TRBJ2-7,TRBV4-3,NA,ASREARDNSYEQY
TRBJ2-7,TRBV9,TRBD2,ASSVGESSGRPYEQY
TRBJ2-5,TRBV5-1,NA,ASSLAGGQGQETQY
TRBJ1-1,TRBV19,NA,ASSHREGGTEAF
TRBJ2-7,TRBV11-3,TRBD2,ASSVLGILAGVPYEQY
TRBJ2-5,TRBV30,TRBD1,AWTPTGNRETQY
TRBJ2-7,TRBV27,TRBD1,ASSLFGQGVYEQY
TRBJ1-3,TRBV30,NA,AWSGRAGNTIY
TRBJ2-5,TRBV7-9,NA,ASSLWDSSETQY
TRBJ2-5,TRBV6-6,TRBD2,ASSHTSGETQY
TRBJ1-1,TRBV6-6,NA,ASSNTGNTEAF
TRBJ2-3,TRBV13,TRBD2,ASSLFSGREGADTQY
TRBJ2-3,TRBV7-9,NA,SSSLVGFVSY
TRBJ2-5,TRBV5-5,TRBD2,ASSLGLAGPETQY
TRBJ2-7,TRBV6-5,TRBD2,ASSYSRDYYEQY
TRBJ2-5,TRBV18,NA,ASSPEGKGETQY
TRBJ2-7,TRBV6-6,NA,ASGGTGSTYEQY
TRBJ2-7,TRBV5-4,TRBD1,ASSLFTGQGAGEQY
TRBJ2-2,TRBV15,TRBD2,ATSRGGASGRANTGELF
TRBJ1-2,TRBV28,NA,ASIGGTYGYT
TRBJ1-6,TRBV9,TRBD1,ASSVSGTAHSPLH
TRBJ2-1,TRBV29-1,TRBD1,SSGQGAGGQF
TRBJ2-7,TRBV27,TRBD1,ASSLMGQGAYEQY
TRBJ1-1,TRBV2,NA,ASEEVGITEAF
TRBJ2-3,TRBV6-5,TRBD2,ASSYGGGRGDTQY
TRBJ2-3,TRBV19,TRBD1,ASSWGTGAGTDTQY
NA,TRBV10-3,NA,AISEGLGLGDSYEQY
TRBJ2-2,TRBV5-4,TRBD1,ASRQGVDAGELF
TRBJ2-3,TRBV5-6,NA,ASSFRLGRADTQY
TRBJ2-3,TRBV7-8,TRBD2,ASSLPGGGTDTQY
TRBJ2-5,TRBV11-2,TRBD1,ASSPGQGGRETQY
TRBJ1-5,TRBV25-1,NA,ASSETGRDQPQH
TRBJ2-3,TRBV7-9,TRBD2,ASRSGLAINSDTQY
TRBJ1-1,TRBV19,NA,ASSQQGGTEAF
TRBJ1-2,TRBV4-1,NA,ASSQDIGSVFYGYT
TRBJ2-3,TRBV2,NA,ASRRKDTQY
TRBJ2-1,TRBV5-6,TRBD1,ASSQTGGLGNEQF
TRBJ1-1,TRBV5-1,NA,ASSLVPPNRALNTEAF
TRBJ1-1,TRBV11-2,NA,ASSLGGPEAF
TRBJ2-3,TRBV9,TRBD1,ASSPGTGRRGIRTDTQY
TRBJ2-1,TRBV9,NA,ASSVATAGYNEQF
TRBJ2-7,TRBV4-3,TRBD1,ASSQELDGTGDYEQY
TRBJ2-7,TRBV7-9,TRBD1,ASSLRDRGLNEQY
TRBJ2-5,TRBV7-7,TRBD2,ASSTGLAEETQY
TRBJ2-1,TRBV30,TRBD1,AWSGGQYEQF
TRBJ2-3,TRBV9,NA,ASSVEGRDASTDTQY
TRBJ2-7,TRBV6-1,NA,ASSEIGLEQY
TRBJ2-2,TRBV11-3,NA,ASSLAAGLASNGELF
TRBJ1-2,TRBV19,NA,ASSIRGANYGYT
TRBJ1-2,TRBV7-2,NA,ASSLLQYYGYT
TRBJ2-7,TRBV30,NA,AWSARQGIGNEQY
TRBJ2-2,TRBV5-6,NA,ASSPRGRNTGELF
TRBJ2-5,TRBV5-1,NA,ASRGGETQY
TRBJ2-2,TRBV5-1,NA,ASRWTPNTGELF
TRBJ2-5,TRBV11-2,TRBD1,ASSLGQAQGGTQY
TRBJ2-7,TRBV5-6,NA,ASSSTRVYEQY
TRBJ1-2,TRBV10-3,NA,ASTTGTNYGYT